One and the same sample provided the 27 T cell receptor beta chains below, sequenced in a study of blood T cell repertoires in COVID-19. Here immunoSEQ multiplex PCR was the method, and the copy in TCRdb shows in-frame clones only, minus some. The repertoire includes approximately 310,000 clones, about nine tenths of them detected once, and 1% sits in the top ten. The sequencing sample was made of peripheral blood. These TCRs come from a man in his fifties with active or convalescent COVID-19.

This chain uses TRBV5-1 with TRBJ1-4; D not resolved. Germline values: CDR1 SGHRS, CDR2 YFSETQ. The CDR3 totals 15 residues. The V gene lost 5 bases and the J gene lost 0 bases, with 11 bases spanning the gap. The CDR3 loop reads CASRNAVTTNEKLFF. CDR3 coding DNA: TGCGCCAGCAGAAATGCAGTGACAACTAATGAAAAACTGTTTTTT.

The chain is built from TRBV4-1 and TRBJ1-6; TRBD1 might be the D (6 bases). V was cut by 2 bases and J by 4 bases, with 18 bases left in between. Germline lookup yields CDR1 MGHRA and CDR2 YSYEKL. The CDR3 runs 18 residues. The CDR3 DNA is TGCGCCAGCAGCCAATTTCGGCAGGGGAGGGCTTATAATTCACCCCTCCACTTT. Its translation: CASSQFRQGRAYNSPLHF.

The count of this clone is one. The rearrangement joins TRBV24-1 to TRBJ1-2, with 10 bases matching TRBD1. CDR1 is KGHDR and CDR2 is SFDVKD in the germline V gene. After removal of 4 bases from V and 8 bases from J, the junction contained 9 bases not matched to a gene. The CDR3 is 15 amino acids. The CDR3 is CATSEGDRGPTGYTF. CDR3 nucleotide sequence: TGTGCCACCAGTGAGGGGGACAGGGGTCCGACCGGCTACACCTTC.

The chain carries TRBV7-8 and TRBJ1-3; maybe TRBD1 (5 bases). Trimming removed 1 base at V and 1 base at J, with 14 bases between. Germline loops: CDR1 SGHVS, CDR2 FQNEAQ. The CDR3 sequence is 17 residues long. In nucleotides, the CDR3 is TGTGCCAGCAGCTTAGTGGAGGGGAGAGGGTCTGGAAACACCATATATTTT. This codes for CASSLVEGRGSGNTIYF.

V is TRBV2 and J is TRBJ2-2; TRBD1 aligns across 7 bases. CDR1 is SNHLY, CDR2 FYNNEI, per germline. The CDR3 spans 15 residues. V shed 6 bases and J 0 bases; nucleotides not matched to a gene: 4. The CDR3 region has the DNA TGTGCCAGCAGCGTTAGGGGGCCGAACACCGGGGAGCTGTTTTTT. It codes for CASSVRGPNTGELFF.

This clone showed up just once. The chain has TRBV28 and TRBJ2-7; 8 bases are shared with TRBD1. Germline V CDR1 and CDR2: MDHEN, SYDVKM. Trimming at V came to 1 base and at J to 13 bases, leaving 30 bases not matched to a gene. This CDR3 has 20 residues. This CDR3 is CASSLSRFDAMDRAFSGPYF. The CDR3 nucleotides read TGTGCCAGCAGTTTATCGAGATTCGACGCGATGGACAGGGCCTTTTCGGGCCCTTACTTC.

J is TRBJ2-4 and V is TRBV6-1, with 7 bases aligning to TRBD2. This CDR3 region has 17 residues. Germline values: CDR1 MNHNS, CDR2 SASEGT. V gave up 1 base and J gave up 7 bases; unmatched junction bases: 13. CDR3 protein: CASSEEWPGGRYNIQYF. The CDR3 DNA reads TGTGCCAGCAGTGAAGAATGGCCCGGGGGGAGGTACAACATTCAGTACTTC.

The genes are TRBV5-8 and TRBJ1-5; a possible D gene is TRBD1 (6 bases). The CDR3 contains 14 residues. Trimming cost V 2 bases and J 6 bases, with 12 bases left between them. Germline CDR1 SGHTS, CDR2 YDEGEE. In DNA form, the CDR3 reads TGTGCCAGCAGCTTACAGGGTACGGGTCAGCCCCAGCATTTT. Translated: CASSLQGTGQPQHF.

The genes are TRBV25-1 and TRBJ1-2; no definite D call. V lost 6 bases, J lost 8 bases, and 7 bases lay in between. The germline V gene encodes CDR1 MGHDK and CDR2 SYGVNS. CDR3 length equals 10 residues. The CDR3 DNA reads as TGTGCCAGCAGACACGGGGGCTACACCTTC. Amino acids: CASRHGGYTF.

The V and J genes are TRBV7-9 and TRBJ1-5; 7 nucleotides match TRBD1. Germline V gene data show CDR1 as SEHNR and CDR2 as FQNEAQ (reference sequence). This CDR3 region has 16 residues. J was trimmed by 2 bases and V by 3 bases; bases with no gene match: 7. The CDR3 bases are TGTGCCAGCAGCTTCGAGGGGGCAAAAGGCAATCAGCCCCAGCATTTT. Protein sequence: CASSFEGAKGNQPQHF.

This clone has a handful of counts. The CDR3 DNA follows: TGTGCCAGCAGGGGACAGTACACCGGGGAGCTGTTTTTT. Translating it yields CASRGQYTGELFF. V usage is TRBV2 and J usage is TRBJ2-2; 7 nucleotides line up with TRBD1. The CDR3 is 13 amino acids. Per germline, CDR1 SNHLY and CDR2 FYNNEI. V trimming: 6 bases; J trimming: 3 bases; junction bases outside the gene matches: 1.

This chain uses TRBV5-4 with TRBJ2-2; 16 positions match TRBD2. The V segment lost 5 bases and the J segment 6 bases; nucleotides outside the gene matches: 10. The CDR3 runs 18 residues. Germline loops: CDR1 SGHNT, CDR2 YYREEE (reference sequence). DNA of the CDR3: TGTGCCAGCAGTCCACCGGGACTAGCGGGAGGGCCTCCCGGGGAGCTGTTTTTT. This encodes CASSPPGLAGGPPGELFF.

This chain's CDR3 is CAIRGTTSTGELFF. CDR3 bases: TGTGCCATCAGGGGGACTACTTCAACCGGGGAGCTGTTTTTT. The chain links TRBV10-3 to TRBJ2-2, with 7 positions matching TRBD2. V lost 6 bases, J lost 5 bases, and 6 bases stayed unmatched. The CDR3 consists of 14 residues. Germline lookup yields CDR1 ENHRY and CDR2 SYGVKD.

The gene calls are TRBV5-1 and TRBJ1-1; 7 positions match TRBD1. The CDR3 consists of 14 residues. V gave up 6 bases and J gave up 3 bases; unmatched junction bases: 8. Germline CDR1 reads SGHRS; CDR2 reads YFSETQ. CDR3 in amino acids: CASNSLQGYTEAFF. In DNA, the CDR3 is TGCGCCAGCAACTCCCTACAGGGGTACACTGAAGCTTTCTTT.

The gene calls are TRBV9 and TRBJ2-5; 13 bases are shared with TRBD2. Per germline, CDR1 SGDLS and CDR2 YYNGEE. V trimming: 4 bases; J trimming: 3 bases; junction bases outside the gene matches: 9. The CDR3 consists of 17 residues. The CDR3, as DNA: TGTGCCAGCAGCATCACTTCGGGACTAGCGGGGAAAGAGACCCAGTACTTC. This gives the protein CASSITSGLAGKETQYF.

The V call is TRBV30, the J call TRBJ1-3; D remains unclear. The V end was cut by 0 bases, the J end by 1 base, with 4 bases between. CDR3 length equals 13 residues. The germline gives CDR1 GTSNPN, CDR2 SVGIG (reference sequence). In nucleotides, the CDR3 is TGTGCCTGGAGTGTTATGTCTGGAAACACCATATATTTT. This gives the protein CAWSVMSGNTIYF.

The chain is built from TRBV28 and TRBJ1-6; 7 nucleotides line up with TRBD1. V lost 6 bases and J lost 10; bases outside the gene matches: 3. The CDR3 covers 12 residues. Germline assignment: CDR1 MDHEN and CDR2 SYDVKM. This CDR3 reads CASRSGGSPLHF. In DNA, the CDR3 is TGTGCCAGCAGGTCAGGGGGATCACCCCTCCACTTT. Full variable domain (outside the CDR3, taken from reference TRBV28 and TRBJ1-6): DVKVTQSSRYLVKRTGEKVFLECVQDMDHENMFWYRQDPGLGLRLIYFSYDVKMKEKGDIPEGYSVSREKKERFSLILESASTNQTSMYLCASRSGGSPLHFGNGTRLTVT.

This chain joins TRBV28 and TRBJ2-7, with TRBD1 as a possible D gene (7 bases). CDR1 MDHEN and CDR2 SYDVKM come from the germline V gene. V dropped 6 bases and J dropped 7 bases, with 13 bases sitting between them. This CDR3 region has 12 residues. The CDR3 spells CASSTTGREQYF. Here the CDR3 DNA reads TGTGCCAGCAGCACGACAGGGAGGGAGCAGTACTTC.

This sequence joins TRBV28 and TRBJ2-7, with 11 positions matching TRBD1. The trim removed 7 bases at V and 4 bases at J, leaving 9 bases unmatched. CDR3 length equals 15 residues. CDR1 MDHEN and CDR2 SYDVKM come from the germline V gene. The CDR3 region is CASKSPGQGGYEQYF. In DNA form, the CDR3 reads TGTGCCAGCAAATCGCCGGGACAGGGGGGGTACGAGCAGTACTTC.

The V and J genes are TRBV27 and TRBJ2-1, with D perhaps TRBD2 (5 bases). From germline, CDR1 is MNHEY and CDR2 SMNVEV (reference sequence). CDR3 length: 16 residues. V was pared by 5 bases and J by 0 bases, with 14 bases between. CDR3 sequence: CASSLLTGSSYNEQFF. The CDR3 DNA reads as TGTGCCAGCAGTCTGCTGACTGGGAGCTCCTACAATGAGCAGTTCTTC.

This clone has only a few counts. The chain joins TRBV30 to TRBJ2-1; tentatively, D is TRBD1 (6 bases). The CDR3 is 12 amino acids. The V and J ends lost 6 bases and 8 bases respectively, with 14 bases between them. The germline gives CDR1 GTSNPN, CDR2 SVGIG (reference sequence). The CDR3 loop is CACILPGDEQFF. The DNA for the CDR3 is TGTGCCTGCATACTCCCAGGGGATGAGCAGTTCTTC.

The genes are TRBV5-1 and TRBJ1-1; D might be TRBD1 (6 bases). Germline V gene lookup returns CDR1 SGHRS and CDR2 YFSETQ. The V end lost 4 bases, the J end lost 6 bases, and 13 bases lay between the germline ends. The CDR3 is made up of 13 amino acids. The CDR3 spells CASSVRGFAEAFF. The CDR3, as DNA: TGCGCCAGCAGCGTAAGGGGGTTTGCTGAAGCTTTCTTT.

The V and J genes are TRBV19 and TRBJ1-2, with unresolved D. Trimming left V 5 bases short and J 4 bases short, with 17 bases between. The CDR3 is 15 amino acids. Germline assignment: CDR1 LNHDA and CDR2 SQIVND (reference sequence). The CDR3 region has the DNA TGTGCCAGTAGTCTCATACAGAGTTCTTTCTATGGCTACACCTTC. Protein: CASSLIQSSFYGYTF.

The V call is TRBV5-1, the J call TRBJ2-7; TRBD2 aligns across 9 bases. V was clipped by 0 bases and J by 5 bases; unmatched bases: 3. The CDR3 extends over 14 amino acids. Germline CDR1 and CDR2: SGHRS and YFSETQ. The CDR3 DNA reads TGCGCCAGCAGCTTGGTGGTAGCGGGAGACGAGCAGTACTTC. This gives the protein CASSLVVAGDEQYF.

The chain links TRBV2 to TRBJ1-4; maybe TRBD1 (5 bases). The CDR3 has 15 amino acids. The germline V gene has CDR1 SNHLY and CDR2 FYNNEI. The V end was cut by 3 bases, the J end by 6 bases, with 14 bases between. This chain's CDR3 is CASSDRRPGYEKLFF. CDR3 DNA sequence: TGTGCCAGCAGTGACCGACGGCCAGGGTATGAAAAACTGTTTTTT.

The count of this clone is one. The chain has TRBV2 and TRBJ1-4; 8 bases are a match to TRBD1. CDR3 length equals 15 residues. The junction had 11 bases not matched to a gene; V was cut back by 8 bases and J by 6 bases. The germline V gene has CDR1 SNHLY and CDR2 FYNNEI. CDR3 protein: CASCPRTGTYEKLFF. DNA for the CDR3: TGTGCCAGCTGCCCAAGGACAGGGACTTATGAAAAACTGTTTTTT.

CDR3 coding DNA: TGTGCCACCAGTGATCCAGGGTATGAGCAGTTCTTC. Translation: CATSDPGYEQFF. V and J are TRBV24-1 and TRBJ2-1; tentative D call: TRBD1 (5 bases). This CDR3 is built from 12 residues. Trimming removed 3 bases from V and 8 bases from J, with 7 bases in between. Germline lookup yields CDR1 KGHDR and CDR2 SFDVKD.